The 15 T cell receptor beta chains listed next were all sequenced from one sample in a study of blood T cell repertoires in COVID-19. Clones were read by immunoSEQ multiplex PCR, and TCRdb kept only the in-frame ones, dropping some. The table has approximately 480,000 clones, about 90% seen once; the top ten hold about 0.75%. Sequenced material: PBMCs or T cells enriched from blood (not recorded which). Receptors originate from a woman under 30 who had recovered from COVID-19.

The J gene is TRBJ2-6, the V gene TRBV29-1; D is undetermined. CDR1 is SQVTM, CDR2 ANQGSEA, per germline. The CDR3 sequence is 15 residues long. V lost 0 bases to trimming and J lost 1 base, with 7 bases between them. DNA for the CDR3: TGCAGCGTTGAAGATACAGATTCTGGGGCCAACGTCCTGACTTTC. Residues: CSVEDTDSGANVLTF.

This chain's CDR3 is CASSLVPELYGYTF. CDR3 DNA: TGTGCCAGCAGCTTGGTTCCCGAACTATATGGCTACACCTTC. This sequence joins TRBV11-2 and TRBJ1-2; D is undetermined. The CDR3 has 14 amino acids. Trimming shortened V by 3 bases and J by 5 bases, and 13 bases separated the two germline ends. Per germline, CDR1 SGHAT and CDR2 FQNNGV.

Only one count was recorded for this clone. The genes are TRBV12-3 or TRBV12-4 and TRBJ1-1; D is ambiguous. V was clipped by 5 bases and J by 5 bases, with 6 bases between them. The CDR3 sequence is 11 residues long. CDR3 sequence: CASSRRTEAFF. In DNA form, the CDR3 reads TGTGCCAGCAGTCGGAGGACTGAAGCTTTCTTT.

This chain links TRBV7-2 with TRBJ2-7, with 9 nucleotides matching TRBD1. Per germline, CDR1 SGHTA and CDR2 FQGNSA. The J segment lost 1 base and the V segment lost 3 bases, leaving 13 bases of the junction unmatched. This CDR3 region has 18 residues. This chain's CDR3 is CASSFPFFDRGSSYEQYF. The CDR3 region has the DNA TGTGCCAGCAGCTTTCCTTTTTTTGACAGGGGGTCTTCCTACGAGCAGTACTTC.

V usage is TRBV5-4 and J usage is TRBJ2-3; TRBD2 matches at 12 bases. Germline V gene data show CDR1 as SGHNT and CDR2 as YYREEE (reference sequence). The V gene end was trimmed by 2 bases and the J gene end by 0 bases; junction bases not matched to a gene: 4. The CDR3 consists of 17 residues. CDR3 sequence (DNA): TGTGCCAGCAGCTTAGGACTAGCGGGGATTAGCACAGATACGCAGTATTTT. Its protein is CASSLGLAGISTDTQYF.

The chain recombines TRBV12-5 with TRBJ2-2; maybe TRBD2 (6 bases). The V and J ends lost 6 bases and 4 bases respectively, with 15 bases between them. CDR3 size: 15 residues. Germline V gives CDR1 LGHNT, CDR2 FRNRAP. CDR3 residues: CASGAGGALTGELFF. The CDR3 nucleotides read TGTGCTAGTGGAGCTGGCGGGGCCCTCACCGGGGAGCTGTTTTTT. Full variable domain (rest looked up from reference TRBV12-5 and TRBJ2-2): DARVTQTPRHKVTEMGQEVTMRCQPILGHNTVFWYRQTMMQGLELLAYFRNRAPLDDSGMPKDRFSAEMPDATLATLKIQPSEPRDSAVYFCASGAGGALTGELFFGEGSRLTVL.

J is TRBJ2-7 and V is TRBV28; 13 bases line up with TRBD2. Germline V gene sequence: CDR1 MDHEN, CDR2 SYDVKM. The CDR3 contains 18 residues. V lost 5 bases to trimming and J lost 2 bases; unmatched junction nucleotides: 12. CDR3 amino acids: CASSALLAGGLRPYEQYF. For the CDR3, the DNA is TGTGCCAGCAGTGCGCTACTAGCGGGGGGGCTTCGCCCCTACGAGCAGTACTTC.

The sample holds a few counts of this clone. This chain connects TRBV5-6 to TRBJ1-4; 9 positions match TRBD1. Germline V lookup: CDR1 SGHDT, CDR2 YYEEEE. V shed 4 bases and J 7 bases; nucleotides not matched to a gene: 5. The CDR3 contains 14 residues. The CDR3, as DNA: TGTGCCAGCAGCCTCGACAGGGGGACTGAAAAACTGTTTTTT. Its protein product is CASSLDRGTEKLFF.

This CDR3 reads CASRGGQGPAPQYF. DNA of the CDR3: TGTGCCAGCAGAGGTGGCCAGGGCCCGGCTCCGCAGTATTTT. The V gene is TRBV2, the J gene TRBJ2-3; D might be TRBD1 (5 bases). In germline, CDR1 is SNHLY, CDR2 FYNNEI. V dropped 6 bases and J dropped 10 bases, with 20 bases sitting between them. The CDR3 is 14 residues long.

J is TRBJ1-3 and V is TRBV30; 7 bases fit TRBD1. The germline V gene encodes CDR1 GTSNPN and CDR2 SVGIG (reference sequence). The J segment lost 3 bases and the V segment lost 0 bases, leaving 14 bases of the junction unmatched. This CDR3 comprises 18 residues. The CDR3 DNA follows: TGTGCCTGGAGTGTAGAGGGGCAGGGGGGAGTACGTGGAAACACCATATATTTT. This encodes CAWSVEGQGGVRGNTIYF.

The gene calls are TRBV6-5 and TRBJ2-7; the D gene is possibly TRBD1 (6 bases). Trimming removed 9 bases at V and 1 base at J, with 13 bases between. CDR1 is MNHEY, CDR2 SVGAGI, per germline. The length of the CDR3 is 13 residues. The CDR3 protein is CASGQLFSYEQYF. The CDR3 DNA reads as TGTGCCAGTGGACAGTTATTTTCCTACGAGCAGTACTTC.

The chain combines TRBV2 with TRBJ2-3, with D uncertain. Per the germline V gene, CDR1 is SNHLY and CDR2 is FYNNEI. The length of the CDR3 is 12 residues. V lost 6 bases and J lost 6, with 10 bases in between. CDR3 protein: CASSDEIDTQYF. CDR3 coding DNA: TGTGCCAGCAGCGATGAGATTGATACGCAGTATTTT.

The chain couples TRBV7-2 to TRBJ1-1; no clear D. Deletions cut 5 bases from V and 1 base from J, with 14 bases between. The CDR3 contains 15 residues. In germline, CDR1 is SGHTA, CDR2 FQGNSA. CDR3 in amino acids: CASSLYTAANTEAFF. Written as DNA, the CDR3 is TGTGCCAGCAGCCTATATACAGCTGCGAACACTGAAGCTTTCTTT.

The V and J genes are TRBV5-4 and TRBJ2-5, with 11 bases matching TRBD2. The V segment lost 6 bases and the J segment 2 bases; nucleotides outside the gene matches: 6. Germline lookup yields CDR1 SGHNT and CDR2 YYREEE (reference sequence). The CDR3 spans 15 residues. In nucleotides, the CDR3 is TGTGCCAGCACCCAACTAGCGGGGGTACAAGAGACCCAGTACTTC. It encodes CASTQLAGVQETQYF.

The V call is TRBV12-3 or TRBV12-4, the J call TRBJ1-6, with 7 bases that match TRBD1. The trim removed 7 bases at V and 10 bases at J, leaving 7 bases unmatched. The CDR3 has 13 residues. The CDR3 DNA is TGTGCCAGCAAACAGGGGTTGGCGTCACCCCTCCACTTT. This sequence encodes CASKQGLASPLHF.